The rows below give T cell receptor beta chains drawn from one sample of a study of cytomegalovirus exposure and HLA in healthy donors. Repertoires were generated with immunoSEQ multiplex PCR, while TCRdb's copy carries only in-frame clones and drops some. The repertoire holds some 100,000 clones, about 70% seen once, with approximately 2% in the top ten. Sample: PBMCs. The receptor source for this set is a human donor in good health. Both conserved end residues are part of each CDR3. A D gene is named only where the DNA matches it firmly. Not every row has a clone size; where given, it reads once, few, many or a size class.

-	-	14	TRBV5-1	TRBJ2-1	CASSSGLPKDEQFF	TGCGCCAGCAGCTCGGGACTTCCTAAGGATGAGCAGTTCTTC
once	TRBD2	18	TRBV19	TRBJ2-2	CASSLGLAGGPNTGELFF	TGTGCCAGTAGCCTCGGACTAGCGGGAGGCCCGAACACCGGGGAGCTGTTTTTT
-	TRBD2	14	TRBV18	TRBJ2-1	CASSPPGTINEQFF	TGTGCCAGCTCACCACCCGGGACTATCAATGAGCAGTTCTTC
-	TRBD1	14	TRBV30	TRBJ1-2	CAWSISRTGGLYTF	TGTGCCTGGAGTATCTCCCGGACAGGGGGACTCTACACCTTC
-	TRBD2	17	TRBV19	TRBJ2-1	CASSMIASGTAYNEQFF	TGTGCCAGTAGTATGATCGCTAGCGGGACAGCATACAATGAGCAGTTCTTC
-	TRBD1	18	TRBV7-2	TRBJ1-1	CASSLFPLTGGAGTEAFF	TGTGCCAGCAGCTTATTCCCCTTAACAGGGGGCGCCGGGACTGAAGCTTTCTTT
-	TRBD1	14	TRBV5-1	TRBJ1-1	CASSLSGGATEAFF	TGCGCCAGCAGCTTGTCAGGGGGCGCGACTGAAGCTTTCTTT
-	-	17	TRBV28	TRBJ1-1	CASSSGTPSPRGNEAFF	TGTGCCAGCAGTTCCGGGACCCCCTCCCCGCGGGGGAATGAAGCTTTCTTT
-	-	14	TRBV7-8	TRBJ2-7	CASSLGLNSYEQYF	TGTGCCAGCAGCTTAGGACTGAACTCCTACGAGCAGTACTTC
-	-	12	TRBV5-1	TRBJ2-1	CASSLSSNEQFF	TGCGCCAGCAGCCTCTCCTCCAATGAGCAGTTCTTC
-	TRBD1	15	TRBV27	TRBJ1-1	CASSSQGAWNTEAFF	TGTGCCAGCAGTTCCCAGGGGGCTTGGAACACTGAAGCTTTCTTT
-	TRBD1	14	TRBV19	TRBJ2-1	CASRTGQNHNEQFF	TGTGCCAGCAGAACGGGACAGAATCACAATGAGCAGTTCTTC
once	TRBD1	16	TRBV5-1	TRBJ2-1	CASSAQVGTGYNEQFF	TGCGCCAGCAGCGCCCAAGTCGGGACAGGCTACAATGAGCAGTTCTTC
few	-	16	TRBV6-1	TRBJ1-5	CASSEAQGPLGQPQHF	TGTGCCAGCAGTGAAGCCCAGGGGCCCCTGGGTCAGCCCCAGCATTTT
-	TRBD1	16	TRBV11-2	TRBJ1-5	CASSPSDRSSNQPQHF	TGTGCCAGCAGCCCCTCGGACAGGTCGAGCAATCAGCCCCAGCATTTT
-	TRBD1	13	TRBV7-2	TRBJ2-7	CASSRDRGYEQYF	TGTGCCAGCAGTCGTGACAGGGGCTACGAGCAGTACTTC
-	TRBD1	16	TRBV5-1	TRBJ1-1	CASTLTGFQVGTEAFF	TGCGCCAGCACCCTGACAGGGTTTCAGGTCGGCACTGAAGCTTTCTTT
-	-	13	TRBV11-2	TRBJ2-7	CASSQVTVDEQYF	TGTGCCAGCAGCCAAGTGACAGTAGACGAGCAGTACTTC
-	-	17	TRBV9	TRBJ1-3	CASSVGGGRGPGNTIYF	TGTGCCAGCAGCGTAGGGGGGGGGCGCGGGCCCGGAAACACCATATATTTT
-	TRBD1	18	TRBV7-3	TRBJ2-3	CASSLEGWGQGRPDTQYF	TGTGCCAGCAGCTTAGAGGGGTGGGGACAGGGGAGACCAGATACGCAGTATTTT
-	TRBD2	16	TRBV9	TRBJ2-2	CASSVASGVNTGELFF	TGTGCCAGCAGCGTGGCTAGCGGGGTGAACACCGGGGAGCTGTTTTTT
-	-	13	TRBV9	TRBJ1-3	CASSVASGNTIYF	TGTGCCAGCAGCGTAGCGTCTGGAAACACCATATATTTT
-	TRBD2	14	TRBV7-8	TRBJ2-5	CASSPPTSKETQYF	TGTGCCAGCAGCCCCCCGACTAGCAAAGAGACCCAGTACTTC
-	TRBD2	16	TRBV5-4	TRBJ2-1	CASSLVGGGRVNEQFF	TGTGCCAGCAGCTTGGTTGGCGGGGGGAGAGTCAATGAGCAGTTCTTC
-	TRBD1	15	TRBV9	TRBJ1-4	CASSGGTATNEKLFF	TGTGCCAGCAGCGGAGGGACAGCAACTAATGAAAAACTGTTTTTT
-	TRBD1	14	TRBV13	TRBJ1-6	CASSFTGDNSPLHF	TGTGCCAGCAGCTTCACAGGGGATAATTCACCCCTCCACTTT
-	TRBD1	15	TRBV7-9	TRBJ2-7	CASSSQQGVSYEQYF	TGTGCCAGCAGCTCCCAACAGGGGGTATCCTACGAGCAGTACTTC
-	-	13	TRBV27	TRBJ1-3	CASSADSRNTIYF	TGTGCCAGCAGTGCGGACAGTAGGAACACCATATATTTT
-	-	14	TRBV5-1	TRBJ2-2	CASSPLAGPGELFF	TGCGCCAGCAGCCCACTGGCGGGACCCGGGGAGCTGTTTTTT
-	TRBD2	16	TRBV27	TRBJ2-2	CASSRSAGGQTGELFF	TGTGCCAGCAGTCGGTCAGCGGGGGGGCAGACCGGGGAGCTGTTTTTT
-	TRBD1	16	TRBV19	TRBJ1-2	CASQWRGDRSSYGYTF	TGTGCCAGCCAATGGAGGGGGGACAGATCTTCATATGGCTACACCTTC
-	-	16	TRBV7-9	TRBJ1-2	CASSPRTGWPNYGYTF	TGTGCCAGCAGCCCCAGGACGGGGTGGCCCAACTATGGCTACACCTTC
few	TRBD1	18	TRBV2	TRBJ2-4	CASSWQGAALLAKNIQYF	TGTGCCAGCAGTTGGCAGGGGGCGGCATTACTAGCCAAAAACATTCAGTACTTC
-	-	14	TRBV6-1	TRBJ2-7	CASSTFSSSYEQYF	TGTGCCAGCAGTACCTTCTCCAGCTCCTACGAGCAGTACTTC
once	TRBD2	16	TRBV11-2	TRBJ2-1	CASSSYPSGRSNEQFF	TGTGCCAGCAGCTCCTACCCCAGCGGGAGGAGCAATGAGCAGTTCTTC
-	-	17	TRBV21-1	TRBJ2-2	CASSKSGRRGPGGELFF	TGTGCCAGCAGCAAAAGTGGCCGGAGGGGGCCAGGCGGGGAGCTGTTTTTT
few	-	12	TRBV4-2	TRBJ1-4	CASSPAGEKLFF	TGTGCCAGCAGCCCGGCGGGAGAAAAACTGTTTTTT
once	-	14	TRBV19	TRBJ2-7	CASSRAGINYEQYF	TGTGCCAGTAGCAGGGCAGGAATCAACTACGAGCAGTACTTC
-	-	16	TRBV6-6	TRBJ2-7	CASSYNRDRVVYEQYF	TGTGCCAGCAGTTACAACAGGGATCGGGTTGTTTACGAGCAGTACTTC
-	TRBD1	15	TRBV5-1	TRBJ1-4	CASSLGGQGNEKLFF	TGCGCCAGCAGCTTGGGTGGACAGGGTAATGAAAAACTGTTTTTT
-	-	13	TRBV5-4	TRBJ1-1	CASSSTGNTEAFF	TGTGCCAGCAGCTCGACAGGGAACACTGAAGCTTTCTTT
-	-	18	TRBV29-1	TRBJ1-3	CSVERLVGLPGPGNTIYF	TGCAGCGTTGAGCGATTGGTGGGGCTGCCAGGTCCAGGAAACACCATATATTTT
-	TRBD1	16	TRBV4-2	TRBJ2-1	CASSQLTGAPYNEQFF	TGTGCCAGCAGCCAACTCACAGGGGCCCCCTACAATGAGCAGTTCTTC
-	TRBD2	15	TRBV7-6	TRBJ2-3	CASSLVAGVSDTQYF	TGTGCCAGCAGCTTAGTAGCGGGAGTGTCAGATACGCAGTATTTT
-	-	14	TRBV15	TRBJ2-7	CATSLRQTFGEQYF	TGTGCCACCAGCCTAAGACAGACTTTTGGCGAGCAGTACTTC
once	-	15	TRBV7-8	TRBJ1-5	CASSQNTVLNQPQHF	TGTGCCAGCAGCCAAAACACAGTGCTCAATCAGCCCCAGCATTTT
-	-	14	TRBV19	TRBJ1-1	CASSIERVNTEAFF	TGTGCCAGTAGTATCGAACGGGTGAACACTGAAGCTTTCTTT
-	-	13	TRBV7-7	TRBJ2-1	CASSLEGSDEQFF	TGTGCTAGCAGCTTGGAGGGAAGCGATGAGCAGTTCTTC
-	-	16	TRBV5-1	TRBJ2-7	CASSLKWSRVDYEQYF	TGCGCCAGCAGCTTGAAGTGGTCCAGGGTGGACTACGAGCAGTACTTC
-	-	14	TRBV4-3	TRBJ2-7	CASSQDGAGYEQYF	TGCGCCAGCAGCCAAGATGGCGCAGGGTACGAGCAGTACTTC
-	-	12	TRBV6-5	TRBJ1-2	CASSLTGYGYTF	TGTGCCAGCAGCCTGACAGGCTATGGCTACACCTTC
-	TRBD1	14	TRBV2	TRBJ2-7	CASRAGTGAPEQYF	TGTGCCAGCAGGGCCGGGACAGGGGCTCCCGAGCAGTACTTC
-	TRBD1	15	TRBV7-2	TRBJ1-1	CASSWTGWSSTEAFF	TGTGCCAGCAGCTGGACAGGGTGGTCGAGCACTGAAGCTTTCTTT
-	-	14	TRBV13	TRBJ2-3	CASSFSRSTDTQYF	TGTGCCAGCAGCTTCTCGAGGAGCACAGATACGCAGTATTTT